This TCR beta chain was retrieved from a study of CD8 T cell repertoires and HIV-1 epitope variants. About the research overall: Each of Twenty-five Gag and Nef epitope peptides stimulated a separate culture. Control wells had CMV/EBV/flu peptides, negative Ebola AY9, or no peptide.

This table comes from immunoSEQ multiplex PCR, and its TCRdb copy is limited to in-frame clones, with some not included. The table lists approximately 4,900 clones, about 71% of them singletons, with about 40% in the top ten. Overall study findings and caveats: Of nine antigen-specific beta clonotypes, six appeared to cross-react with escape variants. No clonotypes responded to the TAALDMSHF plasma variant; several recognized KF9, one HW9.

With 3 bases clipped from V and 5 bases from J, the junction kept 8 bases outside the gene matches. This CDR3 is built from 16 residues. The V gene's germline CDR1 is ENHRY and CDR2 SYGVKD. Of note for this clone: Its antigen is not known.

The source material was cultured CD8+ T cells derived from PBMCs. The clonotype was recovered from a male donor with HIV. The V call is TRBV10-3, the J call TRBJ2-5; 11 bases are shared with TRBD1. The CDR3 sequence: CAISDPGQGAGETQYF. The CDR3 DNA is TGTGCCATCAGTGACCCCGGACAGGGGGCCGGGGAGACCCAGTACTTC.